The clone carrying this TCR beta chain was counted a few times. 13 Jbeta primers and 60 Vbeta primers were used for the PCR. Assay used: immunoSEQ multiplex PCR; TCRdb lists only in-frame clones, some missing. The sample yields roughly 150,000 clones, about 85% seen once. The entry originates in a study of cytomegalovirus exposure and HLA in healthy donors. Germline V CDR1 and CDR2: MNHEY, SVGAGI. V lost 6 bases and J lost 2, with 11 bases in between. This CDR3 is built from 15 residues. The material sequenced was PBMCs. The source is a boy aged 2-15 years in good health and CMV-seronegative. This chain connects TRBV6-5 to TRBJ1-6; no clear D. DNA of the CDR3: TGTGCCAGCAGCCCCATGAGGCCCTATAATTCACCCCTCCACTTT. It yields the protein CASSPMRPYNSPLHF.